Below, 8 T cell receptor beta chains from the same sample are listed, as sequenced in a study of OX40 agonist ivuxolimab in advanced cancers. The repertoire was sequenced with immunoSEQ multiplex PCR; TCRdb's copy has only in-frame clones and lacks some. The table records 55,000 to 75,000 clones, roughly 80% of them present only once. The sample consisted of CD4+ or CD8+ T cells sorted from blood, taken in a trial of the OX40 agonist ivuxolimab. These receptors were taken from an adult with an advanced solid tumor such as melanoma, head and neck, liver or kidney cancer.

This chain connects TRBV7-2 to TRBJ1-3; no definite D call. Germline V gene sequence: CDR1 SGHTA, CDR2 FQGNSA. V was shortened by 2 bases and J by 7 bases, with 3 bases between the two germline ends. The CDR3 is 11 residues long. CDR3 DNA sequence: TGTGCCAGCAGCTTATTGAACACCATATATTTT. Translating it yields CASSLLNTIYF.

The chain joins TRBV5-4 to TRBJ1-1; maybe TRBD1 (5 bases). Germline V CDR1 and CDR2: SGHNT, YYREEE (reference sequence). The CDR3 covers 11 residues. The V end was cut by 2 bases, the J end by 11 bases, with 10 bases between. CDR3 amino acids: CASSFGAMAFF. DNA of the CDR3: TGTGCCAGCAGCTTTGGGGCGATGGCTTTCTTT. Supplemented by reference TRBV5-4 and TRBJ1-1, the full variable domain reads ETGVTQSPTHLIKTRGQQVTLRCSSQSGHNTVSWYQQALGQGPQFIFQYYREEENGRGNFPPRFSGLQFPNYSSELNVNALELDDSALYLCASSFGAMAFFGQGTRLTVV.

This sequence joins TRBV30 and TRBJ1-5; D perhaps matches TRBD1 (6 bases). The CDR3 sequence is 15 residues long. Deletions cut 0 bases from V and 5 bases from J, with 14 bases between. The germline gives CDR1 GTSNPN, CDR2 SVGIG (reference sequence). CDR3 region: CAWSVPGVFDQPQHF. The DNA of the CDR3 is TGTGCCTGGAGTGTACCAGGGGTTTTCGATCAGCCCCAGCATTTT.

The sample holds a few counts of this clone. This chain joins TRBV28 and TRBJ1-2; 10 bases agree with TRBD1. V was clipped by 6 bases and J by 3 bases; unmatched bases: 4. CDR1 MDHEN and CDR2 SYDVKM come from the germline V gene. CDR3 length: 14 residues. Here the CDR3 DNA reads TGTGCCAGCAGGGGGACAGGGGAGCACTATGGCTACACCTTC. Amino acid sequence: CASRGTGEHYGYTF.

The chain combines TRBV11-2 with TRBJ2-7; D unresolved. Germline CDR1 reads SGHAT; CDR2 reads FQNNGV. Trimming shortened V by 1 base and J by 3 bases, and 7 bases separated the two germline ends. The CDR3 length is 13 residues. CDR3: CASSLGNNYEQYV. In DNA form, the CDR3 reads TGTGCCAGCAGCTTAGGAAACAACTACGAGCAGTACGTC.

This clone occurred once. This rearrangement joins TRBV28 to TRBJ1-1; weak D call: TRBD1 (5 bases). Between the trimmed V and J ends, which lost 6 bases and 9 bases, there was a span of 17 bases. Germline assignment: CDR1 MDHEN and CDR2 SYDVKM. CDR3 length equals 13 residues. The CDR3 protein is CASSDTSGFKAFF. For the CDR3, the DNA is TGTGCCAGCAGCGACACCTCAGGGTTTAAAGCTTTCTTT.

The V call is TRBV28, the J call TRBJ2-3; the D gene could be TRBD1 or TRBD2 (5 bases each). V was cut by 7 bases and J by 4 bases, with 12 bases left in between. The length of the CDR3 is 13 residues. CDR1 MDHEN and CDR2 SYDVKM come from the germline V gene. The CDR3 region is CASTLGTPDTQYF. DNA of the CDR3: TGTGCCAGCACCCTAGGGACCCCAGATACGCAGTATTTT.

The chain has TRBV7-3 and TRBJ2-5; TRBD2 aligns across 8 bases. Germline values: CDR1 SGHTA, CDR2 FQGTGA. The junction had 9 bases not matched to a gene; V was cut back by 4 bases and J by 5 bases. This CDR3 has 15 amino acids. Written as DNA, the CDR3 is TGTGCCAGCAGCTCCTTAGCGGGAACGGAGGAGACCCAGTACTTC. Translated: CASSSLAGTEETQYF.